This entry is about one T cell receptor beta chain. Its cognate antigen has yet to be identified. No base qualities exist here, and no much larger clone lies one base off it. From V the trimming removes 2 bases and from J it removes 7 bases, while the gene matches leave 5 bases of the junction unaccounted for. Including cysteine and phenylalanine, the CDR3 has 15 amino acids. CDR3 DNA only is kept here, 45 bases in frame from base 1. The germline V gene provides CDR1 MNHEY and CDR2 SVGAGI. The Qiagen DNeasy kit was used to extract genomic DNA from unsorted PBMCs and from the negatively selected CD4+ and CD8+ fractions. Using primers that anneal to V and J segments, immunoSEQ multiplex PCR amplified the TCR beta CDR3 regions. Amplification bias was minimized using a synthetic immune receptor repertoire, and residual bias was removed computationally after sequencing. The study's own analysis went as follows. Repertoire diversity was quantified as the Shannon entropy index using custom Python scripts. Unsorted, CD4+ and CD8+ repertoires were examined separately, except in combined analyses, for which CD4+ and CD8+ sequences were merged in silico. A clone counted as expanded when the clone's frequency after treatment rose at least 2-fold relative to C1D1, and clones undetected at baseline were given a pseudocount of 0.5. Singleton clones were defined as clones with 0 or 1 copy at C1D1, and non-singleton clones were defined as clones with 2 or more copies. By matching protein sequences in sorted samples from the same patient, clones expanded in unsorted samples were annotated as CD4+, CD8+ or unknown. Wilcoxon tests on paired samples were used to test changes in diversity from C1D1 to C4D1. Sourced from immuneACCESS, this table was stored by TCRdb with only in-frame sequences that have V and J called. A share of the clones is absent; for the studies checked, an unresolved V gene accounts for under half, and the remainder has no known explanation. The V and J calls and clone size are taken from that table; D and trimming were inferred from the DNA. This sample gives 35,000 to 45,000 clones in total; around 71% of them show up just once. Of the sample, about 3% is held by the ten largest clones.

This record belongs to a study of PD-1 blockade in classical Hodgkin lymphoma (dated by TCRdb to 2018 to 2020). As for the study more broadly: Nivolumab dosing was 3 mg/kg intravenously every 2 weeks, continuing until either disease progression or unacceptable toxicity. The study used TCR beta sequencing and CyTOF to define a peripheral blood immune signature of response to PD-1 blockade in classical Hodgkin lymphoma. Study-wide conclusions, independent of this receptor: Patients starting nivolumab less than 1 year after ASCT had lower diversity and were excluded from later analyses to avoid confounding by immune reconstitution. Newly diagnosed patients were reported to have lower baseline TCR diversity than healthy donors, and relapsed/refractory patients were reported to have lower baseline TCR diversity still. Baseline diversity similar to that of newly diagnosed patients was observed in trial patients achieving complete response, whereas significantly lower diversity was observed in partial responders and progressors. The study covered only a single clinical trial cohort, and the causes of the repertoire differences, possibly disease activity or prior therapy, were still not defined. By C4D1, a significant rise was seen in CD4+ TCR diversity but not in CD8+ TCR diversity (p=0.0027 vs p=0.16), and the rise was most apparent among complete responders (p=0.02).

Reading the label with the study, this specimen's time point is: cycle 1 day 1 (C1D1), immediately before nivolumab initiation. All trial patients had relapsed after autologous stem cell transplantation, with cohorts A, B and C differing in prior brentuximab vedotin exposure. The trial cohort comprised approximately 55 patients with relapsed/refractory classical Hodgkin lymphoma whose best overall responses were complete response, partial response or progressive disease. Single-agent nivolumab was administered to trial patients in the multi-cohort phase II CheckMate 205 trial. Best overall response was determined by an independent review committee according to the 2007 International Working Group response criteria. Trial PBMCs were collected just before the start of nivolumab (C1D1) and during therapy at cycle 2 day 1 and cycle 4 day 1. Peripheral blood was collected in 8 mL Vacutainer Cell Preparation Tubes, from which PBMCs were isolated by centrifugation and then cryopreserved.

The sequence derives from a human donor with classical Hodgkin lymphoma. This chain joins TRBV6-5 to TRBJ2-5; the central 12 bases match TRBD2. Sequences were derived from peripheral blood mononuclear cells (PBMCs), sampled at baseline. The encoded CDR3 is CASSYLAGGQGTQYF. The bases are TGTGCCAGCAGTTACCTAGCGGGAGGGCAGGGGACCCAGTACTTC.